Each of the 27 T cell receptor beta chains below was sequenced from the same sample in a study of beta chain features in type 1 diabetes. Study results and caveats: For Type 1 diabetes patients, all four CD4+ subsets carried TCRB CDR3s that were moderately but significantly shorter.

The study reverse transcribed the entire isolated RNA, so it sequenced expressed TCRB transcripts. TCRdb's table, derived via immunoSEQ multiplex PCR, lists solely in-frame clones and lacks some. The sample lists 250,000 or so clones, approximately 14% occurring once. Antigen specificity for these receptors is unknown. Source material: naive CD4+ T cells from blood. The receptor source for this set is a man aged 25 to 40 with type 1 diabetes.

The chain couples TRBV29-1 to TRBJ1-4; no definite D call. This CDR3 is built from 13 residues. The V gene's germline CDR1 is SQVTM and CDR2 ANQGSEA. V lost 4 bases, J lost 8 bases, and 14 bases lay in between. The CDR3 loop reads CSVVGGEGEKLFF. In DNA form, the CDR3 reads TGCAGCGTTGTAGGCGGGGAGGGAGAAAAACTGTTTTTT.

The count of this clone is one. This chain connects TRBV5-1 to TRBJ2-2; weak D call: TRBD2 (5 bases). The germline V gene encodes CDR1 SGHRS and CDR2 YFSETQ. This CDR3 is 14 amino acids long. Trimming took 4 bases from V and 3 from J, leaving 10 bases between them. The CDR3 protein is CASSVSADTGELFF. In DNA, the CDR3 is TGCGCCAGCAGCGTTAGCGCGGACACCGGGGAGCTGTTTTTT.

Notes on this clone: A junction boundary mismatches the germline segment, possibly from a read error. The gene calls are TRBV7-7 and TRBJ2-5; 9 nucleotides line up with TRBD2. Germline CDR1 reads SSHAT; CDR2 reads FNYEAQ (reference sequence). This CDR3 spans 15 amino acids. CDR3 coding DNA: TGTGCTAGCAGCTTAGGTCCTAGCGGGGCCGAGACCCAGTACTTC. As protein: CASSLGPSGAETQYF.

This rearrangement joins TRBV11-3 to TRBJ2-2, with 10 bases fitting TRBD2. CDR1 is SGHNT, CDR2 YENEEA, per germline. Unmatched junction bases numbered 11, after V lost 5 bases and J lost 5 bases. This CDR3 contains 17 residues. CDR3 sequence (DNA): TGTGCCAGCAGCCCCCCTAGCGGGAGATGGGGAACCGGGGAGCTGTTTTTT. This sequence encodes CASSPPSGRWGTGELFF.

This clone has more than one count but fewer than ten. The CDR3 reads CASSPTTGRGTEAFF. The CDR3, as DNA: TGCGCCAGCAGCCCGACGACAGGGCGCGGCACTGAAGCTTTCTTT. The gene calls are TRBV4-1 and TRBJ1-1; TRBD1 aligns across 7 bases. CDR1 and CDR2 (germline): MGHRA, YSYEKL. There are 15 residues in the CDR3. J was trimmed by 4 bases and V by 4 bases; bases with no gene match: 9.

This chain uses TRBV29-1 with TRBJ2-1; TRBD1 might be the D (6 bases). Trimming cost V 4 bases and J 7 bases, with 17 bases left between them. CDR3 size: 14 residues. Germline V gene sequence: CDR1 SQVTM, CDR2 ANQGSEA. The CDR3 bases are TGCAGCGTTGTAGGGCAGGTCCAGGGGAATGAGCAGTTCTTC. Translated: CSVVGQVQGNEQFF.

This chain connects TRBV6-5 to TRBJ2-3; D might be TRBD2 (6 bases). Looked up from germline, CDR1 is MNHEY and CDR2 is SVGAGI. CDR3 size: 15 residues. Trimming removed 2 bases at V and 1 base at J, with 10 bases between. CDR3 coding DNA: TGTGCCAGCAGTTACCTAGCGAGACGCACAGATACGCAGTATTTT. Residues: CASSYLARRTDTQYF.

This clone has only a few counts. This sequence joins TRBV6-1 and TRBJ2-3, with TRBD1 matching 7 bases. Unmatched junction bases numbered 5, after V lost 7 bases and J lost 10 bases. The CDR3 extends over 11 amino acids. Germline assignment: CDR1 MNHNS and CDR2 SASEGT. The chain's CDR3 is CASTETGPQYF. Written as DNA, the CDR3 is TGTGCCAGCACCGAGACAGGGCCGCAGTATTTT.

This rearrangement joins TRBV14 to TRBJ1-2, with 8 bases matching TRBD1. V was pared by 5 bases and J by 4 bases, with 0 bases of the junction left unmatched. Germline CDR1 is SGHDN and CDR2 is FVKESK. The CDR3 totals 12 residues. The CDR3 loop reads CASSGQGYGYTF. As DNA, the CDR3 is TGTGCCAGCAGCGGACAGGGCTATGGCTACACCTTC.

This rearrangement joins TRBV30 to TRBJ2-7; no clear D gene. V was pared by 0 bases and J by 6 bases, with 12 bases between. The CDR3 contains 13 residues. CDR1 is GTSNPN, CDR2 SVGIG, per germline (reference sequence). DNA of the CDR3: TGTGCCTGGAGTGTACGTCTGTCAGGCGAGCAGTACTTC. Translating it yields CAWSVRLSGEQYF.

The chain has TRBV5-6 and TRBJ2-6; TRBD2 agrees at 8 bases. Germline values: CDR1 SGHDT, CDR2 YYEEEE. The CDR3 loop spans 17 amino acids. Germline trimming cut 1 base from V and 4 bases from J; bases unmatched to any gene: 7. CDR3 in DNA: TGTGCCAGCAGCTTGCCGAGCGGGAGAAAAGGGGCCAACGTCCTGACTTTC. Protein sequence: CASSLPSGRKGANVLTF.

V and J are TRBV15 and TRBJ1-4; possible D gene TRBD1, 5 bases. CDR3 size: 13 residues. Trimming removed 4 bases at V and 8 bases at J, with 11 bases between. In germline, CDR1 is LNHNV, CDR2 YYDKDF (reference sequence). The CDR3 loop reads CATSMGQGEKLFF. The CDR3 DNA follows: TGTGCCACCAGCATGGGGCAGGGAGAAAAACTGTTTTTT.

The CDR3 reads CASSYPVGQGATEAFF. The CDR3 nucleotides read TGTGCCAGCAGTTACCCGGTAGGACAGGGGGCGACTGAAGCTTTCTTT. J is TRBJ1-1 and V is TRBV6-6; 11 positions agree with TRBD1. The ends lost 2 bases at V and 5 bases at J; junction bases unmatched: 7. This CDR3 spans 16 amino acids. Germline V lookup: CDR1 MNHNY, CDR2 SVGAGI (reference sequence).

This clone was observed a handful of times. In nucleotides, the CDR3 is TGTGCCAGCAGCTATAACGACAGGGGGCAGAATGGCTACACCTTC. This codes for CASSYNDRGQNGYTF. This chain connects TRBV7-9 to TRBJ1-2; TRBD1 aligns across 10 bases. Per the germline V gene, CDR1 is SEHNR and CDR2 is FQNEAQ (reference sequence). This CDR3 has 15 residues. V lost 4 bases and J lost 6; bases outside the gene matches: 8. Together with reference TRBV7-9 and TRBJ1-2, the CDR3 gives the full variable domain: DTGVSQNPRHKITKRGQNVTFRCDPISEHNRLYWYRQTLGQGPEFLTYFQNEAQLEKSRLLSDRFSAERPKGSFSTLEIQRTEQGDSAMYLCASSYNDRGQNGYTFGSGTRLTVV.

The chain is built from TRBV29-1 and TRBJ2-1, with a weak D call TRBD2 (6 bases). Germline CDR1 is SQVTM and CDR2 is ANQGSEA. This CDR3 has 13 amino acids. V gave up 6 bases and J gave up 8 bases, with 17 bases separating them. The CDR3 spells CSVRLEGRDEQFF. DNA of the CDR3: TGCAGCGTCCGCCTGGAGGGTAGGGATGAGCAGTTCTTC.

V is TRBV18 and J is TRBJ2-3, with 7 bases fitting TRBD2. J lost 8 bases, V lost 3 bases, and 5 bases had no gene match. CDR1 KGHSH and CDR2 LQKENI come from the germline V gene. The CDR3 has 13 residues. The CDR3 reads CASSPAGRGTQYF. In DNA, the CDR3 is TGTGCCAGCTCACCCGCGGGGAGGGGTACGCAGTATTTT.

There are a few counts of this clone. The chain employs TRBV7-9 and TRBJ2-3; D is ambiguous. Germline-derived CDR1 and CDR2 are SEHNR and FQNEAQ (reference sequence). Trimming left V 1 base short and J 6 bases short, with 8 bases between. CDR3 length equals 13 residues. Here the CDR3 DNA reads TGTGCCAGCAGCTTAGTCTCCCGGGATACGCAGTATTTT. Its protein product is CASSLVSRDTQYF.

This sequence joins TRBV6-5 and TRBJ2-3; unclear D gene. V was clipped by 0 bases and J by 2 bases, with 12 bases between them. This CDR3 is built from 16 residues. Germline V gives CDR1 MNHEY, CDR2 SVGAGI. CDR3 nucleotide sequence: TGTGCCAGCAGTTACTCCCGGGTCTCAACCACAGATACGCAGTATTTT. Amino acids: CASSYSRVSTTDTQYF.

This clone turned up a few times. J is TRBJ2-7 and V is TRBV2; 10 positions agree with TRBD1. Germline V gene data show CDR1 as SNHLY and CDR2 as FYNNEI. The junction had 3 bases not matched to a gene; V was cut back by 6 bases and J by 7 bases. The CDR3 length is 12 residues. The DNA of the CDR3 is TGTGCCAGCAGGGGGACAGGGGTAGAGCAGTACTTC. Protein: CASRGTGVEQYF.

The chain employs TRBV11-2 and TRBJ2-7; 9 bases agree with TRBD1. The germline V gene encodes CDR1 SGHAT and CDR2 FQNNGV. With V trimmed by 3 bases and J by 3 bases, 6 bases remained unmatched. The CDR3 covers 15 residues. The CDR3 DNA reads TGTGCCAGCAGCTTCACAGGGGGCGCAGTCTACGAGCAGTACTTC. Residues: CASSFTGGAVYEQYF.

The CDR3 region has the DNA TGTGCCAGCAGCTTGGCGGCGGCTCAAGAGACCCAGTACTTC. The encoded protein is CASSLAAAQETQYF. The V call is TRBV4-2, the J call TRBJ2-5; D is ambiguous. The CDR3 runs to 14 residues. CDR1 is LGHNA and CDR2 is YNFKEQ in the germline V gene. V was cut by 5 bases and J by 2 bases, with 12 bases left in between.

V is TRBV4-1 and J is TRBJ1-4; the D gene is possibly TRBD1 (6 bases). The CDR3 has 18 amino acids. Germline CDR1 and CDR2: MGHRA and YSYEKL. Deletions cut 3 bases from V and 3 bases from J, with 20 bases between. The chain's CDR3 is CASSHRVRGRRSNEKLFF. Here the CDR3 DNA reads TGCGCCAGCAGCCACCGGGTCAGGGGTCGGCGATCTAATGAAAAACTGTTTTTT.

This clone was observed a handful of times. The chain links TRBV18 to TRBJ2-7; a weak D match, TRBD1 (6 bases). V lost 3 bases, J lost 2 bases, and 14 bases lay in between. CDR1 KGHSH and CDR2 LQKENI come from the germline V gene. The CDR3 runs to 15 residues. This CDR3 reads CASSPGGGRTYEQYF. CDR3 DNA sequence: TGTGCCAGCTCACCTGGGGGCGGCCGAACCTACGAGCAGTACTTC.

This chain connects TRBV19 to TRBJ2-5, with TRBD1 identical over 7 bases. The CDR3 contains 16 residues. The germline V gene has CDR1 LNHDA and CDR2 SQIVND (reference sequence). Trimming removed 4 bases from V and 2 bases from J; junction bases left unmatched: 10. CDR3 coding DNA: TGTGCCAGTAGTACCTTCAGAGACAGGGAGCAAGAGACCCAGTACTTC. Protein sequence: CASSTFRDREQETQYF.

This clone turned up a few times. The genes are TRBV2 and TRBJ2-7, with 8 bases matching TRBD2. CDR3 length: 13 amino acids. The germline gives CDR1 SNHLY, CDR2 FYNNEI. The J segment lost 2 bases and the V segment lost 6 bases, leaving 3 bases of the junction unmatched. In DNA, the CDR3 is TGTGCCAGCAGAGATAGCGGGACCTACGAGCAGTACTTC. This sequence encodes CASRDSGTYEQYF.

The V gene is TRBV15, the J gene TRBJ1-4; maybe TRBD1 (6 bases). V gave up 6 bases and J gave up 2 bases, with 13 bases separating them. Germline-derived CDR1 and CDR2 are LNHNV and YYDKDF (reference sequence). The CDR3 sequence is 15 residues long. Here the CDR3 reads CATRGGVATNEKLFF. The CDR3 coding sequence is TGTGCCACCAGAGGGGGGGTGGCGACTAATGAAAAACTGTTTTTT.

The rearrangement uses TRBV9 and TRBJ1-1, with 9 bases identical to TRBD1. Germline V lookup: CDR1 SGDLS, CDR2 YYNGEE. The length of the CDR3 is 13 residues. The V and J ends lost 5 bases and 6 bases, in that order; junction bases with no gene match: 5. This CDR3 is CASRGTGGPEAFF. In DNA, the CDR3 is TGTGCCAGCAGGGGAACAGGGGGCCCTGAAGCTTTCTTT.